Following are 14 T cell receptor beta chains from one sample sequenced in a study of cytomegalovirus exposure and HLA in healthy donors. TCRdb keeps only in-frame clones here, not all; method: immunoSEQ multiplex PCR. The profile shows about 130,000 clones, approximately 89% of them singletons. The sequenced sample consisted of PBMCs. The receptors stem from a man under 40 in good health and CMV-seronegative.

This chain links TRBV6-4 with TRBJ1-1, with 10 bases identical to TRBD1. Germline trimming cut 6 bases from V and 5 bases from J; bases unmatched to any gene: 3. Germline lookup yields CDR1 MRHNA and CDR2 SNTAGT. The CDR3 contains 13 residues. CDR3 sequence: CASSGTGETEAFF. The CDR3, as DNA: TGTGCCAGCAGCGGGACAGGGGAAACTGAAGCTTTCTTT.

The V and J genes are TRBV11-1 and TRBJ1-2; D gene ambiguous. This CDR3 spans 13 amino acids. Trimming left V 5 bases short and J 2 bases short, with 9 bases between. CDR1 and CDR2 (germline): SGHAT, FQDESV (reference sequence). The CDR3 nucleotides read TGTGCCAGCAGCCAGACACTCAACTATGGCTACACCTTC. Protein product: CASSQTLNYGYTF. The variable domain in full, completed from reference TRBV11-1 and TRBJ1-2, reads EAEVAQSPRYKITEKSQAVAFWCDPISGHATLYWYRQILGQGPELLVQFQDESVVDDSQLPKDRFSAERLKGVDSTLKIQPAELGDSAMYLCASSQTLNYGYTFGSGTRLTVV.

J is TRBJ2-7 and V is TRBV27, with TRBD1 matching 8 bases. The V segment lost 7 bases and the J segment 5 bases; nucleotides outside the gene matches: 13. CDR3 length: 15 residues. Germline V gene data show CDR1 as MNHEY and CDR2 as SMNVEV (reference sequence). The CDR3 DNA reads as TGTGCCAGCACCCGGACGGCAGGGGGCCGGCACGAGCAGTACTTC. Translating gives CASTRTAGGRHEQYF.

The chain carries TRBV10-3 and TRBJ2-1, with TRBD2 as a possible D gene (6 bases). Trimming pared 2 bases from V and 6 bases from J, leaving 11 bases between. CDR3 length: 14 residues. The germline gives CDR1 ENHRY, CDR2 SYGVKD. The CDR3 sequence is CAISEGGLGNEQFF. In nucleotides, the CDR3 is TGTGCCATCAGTGAGGGGGGGTTGGGCAATGAGCAGTTCTTC.

This clone appeared once. The chain carries TRBV25-1 and TRBJ2-7, with D perhaps matching TRBD1 (5 bases). Germline V lookup: CDR1 MGHDK, CDR2 SYGVNS. The CDR3 length is 15 residues. Trimming left V 2 bases short and J 1 base short, with 12 bases between. CDR3 sequence (DNA): TGTGCCAGCAGTGAAGCGGCAGGGCGGTCCTACGAGCAGTACTTC. This sequence encodes CASSEAAGRSYEQYF.

V usage is TRBV7-9 and J usage is TRBJ1-2, with 11 bases aligning to TRBD1. Trimming at V came to 5 bases and at J to 5 bases, leaving 4 bases not matched to a gene. Germline V gene sequence: CDR1 SEHNR, CDR2 FQNEAQ (reference sequence). The CDR3 extends over 14 amino acids. The CDR3, as DNA: TGTGCCAGCAGCCTTGGACAGGGGGCATATGGCTACACCTTC. This gives the protein CASSLGQGAYGYTF. The entire variable domain, with the rest obtained from reference TRBV7-9 and TRBJ1-2, is as follows: DTGVSQNPRHKITKRGQNVTFRCDPISEHNRLYWYRQTLGQGPEFLTYFQNEAQLEKSRLLSDRFSAERPKGSFSTLEIQRTEQGDSAMYLCASSLGQGAYGYTFGSGTRLTVV.

The rearrangement links TRBV7-2 to TRBJ1-1; no firm D call. Germline CDR1 reads SGHTA; CDR2 reads FQGNSA. The CDR3 consists of 11 residues. V lost 3 bases to trimming and J lost 7 bases, with 6 bases between them. CDR3 nucleotides: TGTGCCAGCAGCTTTCCGGGTGAAGCTTTCTTT. This codes for CASSFPGEAFF.

Comments on this clone: Distinct nucleotide sequences in the sample also encode this CDR3. J is TRBJ1-1 and V is TRBV9; TRBD1 is a possible D gene (6 bases). The CDR3 covers 13 residues. Trimming cost V 0 bases and J 5 bases, with 8 bases left between them. Germline V gives CDR1 SGDLS, CDR2 YYNGEE. The CDR3 coding sequence is TGTGCCAGCAGCGTAGGGGGGCGAACTGAAGCTTTCTTT. This sequence encodes CASSVGGRTEAFF. Combining the CDR3 with reference TRBV9 and TRBJ1-1 gives the whole variable domain DSGVTQTPKHLITATGQRVTLRCSPRSGDLSVYWYQQSLDQGLQFLIQYYNGEERAKGNILERFSAQQFPDLHSELNLSSLELGDSALYFCASSVGGRTEAFFGQGTRLTVV.

In this sample, this clone turned up once. The chain's CDR3 is CASSVWVAPAGSSYEQYF. The CDR3 nucleotides read TGTGCCAGCAGTGTTTGGGTCGCCCCGGCGGGTAGCTCCTACGAGCAGTACTTC. This sequence joins TRBV2 and TRBJ2-7; D may be TRBD2 (5 bases). Trimming shortened V by 4 bases and J by 0 bases, and 22 bases separated the two germline ends. This CDR3 has 18 residues. CDR1 is SNHLY, CDR2 FYNNEI, per germline.

This chain connects TRBV5-1 to TRBJ1-2; 8 positions match TRBD1. After removal of 7 bases from V and 0 bases from J, the junction contained 2 bases not matched to a gene. This CDR3 comprises 13 residues. Germline CDR1 reads SGHRS; CDR2 reads YFSETQ. The CDR3 nucleotides read TGCGCCAGCCGACAGGGGTCTAACTATGGCTACACCTTC. Translated: CASRQGSNYGYTF.

CDR3 sequence: CASSPKGASGSYEQYF. The CDR3 nucleotides read TGTGCCAGCAGCCCAAAGGGGGCTAGCGGGTCCTACGAGCAGTACTTC. The genes are TRBV7-9 and TRBJ2-7, with TRBD2 as a possible D gene (8 bases). The CDR3 runs 16 residues. Germline CDR1 SEHNR, CDR2 FQNEAQ (reference sequence). With 5 bases removed from V and 1 base from J, the gap between germline ends came to 18 bases.

This chain connects TRBV29-1 to TRBJ2-5; D is unresolved. V was cut by 1 base and J by 5 bases, with 8 bases left in between. Germline CDR1 reads SQVTM; CDR2 reads ANQGSEA. The CDR3 spans 12 residues. As DNA, the CDR3 is TGCAGCGTTGAAGGGGCCCTGGAGACCCAGTACTTC. This sequence encodes CSVEGALETQYF.

V gene TRBV7-2 combines with J gene TRBJ1-2, with a tentative D call TRBD1 (5 bases). V shed 5 bases and J shed 3 bases, with 13 bases lying between them. From germline, CDR1 is SGHTA and CDR2 FQGNSA. The length of the CDR3 is 14 residues. In DNA, the CDR3 is TGTGCCAGCAGCGAGGATGGGGGGTACTATGGCTACACCTTC. Encoded protein: CASSEDGGYYGYTF.

The chain combines TRBV5-1 with TRBJ2-7; D not certain. Germline lookup yields CDR1 SGHRS and CDR2 YFSETQ. The germline V and J ends were trimmed by 3 bases and 1 base, with 20 bases remaining between them. The CDR3 runs 17 residues. The CDR3 sequence: CASSSVPFGPPSYEQYF. In DNA, the CDR3 is TGCGCCAGCAGCTCAGTACCGTTTGGGCCCCCATCCTACGAGCAGTACTTC.